This section outlines one T cell receptor beta chain sequence together with its context. Its antigen is not yet known. The sample holds no much larger clone one base away, and base qualities are not on file. Library generation was performed with 5' RACE. Instrument on record: Illumina HiSeq 2000. Template switching introduced a universal primer binding site; the final cDNA contained a unique molecular identifier, enabling accurate counting of TCR cDNA molecules. Specific primers in the conserved constant-segment region were used to synthesize first-strand cDNA for TCR alpha and beta chains. To control for contamination, every cDNA library carried two barcodes: a SMART-Mk sample barcode plus Illumina barcodes. TruSeq adapter sequences and Illumina sample barcodes were added in two successive PCR steps. The Illumina HiSeq platform was used with custom primers to sequence TCR alpha and beta cDNA libraries. Per the authors' processing: Unique molecular identifiers were extracted from raw reads with MiGEC, and CDR3 positions were determined with MiXCR. Recombination models were inferred per individual with the repgenHMM and IGoR tools using an EM algorithm. The analysis of shared clonotypes was done with the tcR package in R, with sharing normalized by the product of cloneset sizes. To study raw recombination free of thymic and clonal selection effects, out-of-frame nonproductive sequences were analyzed. The public reads were run again by TCRdb, first through fastp at Q25 and then through MiXCR, and only productive beta chains were kept. Records with the same CDR3 protein are collapsed into one entry carrying the most frequent genes and DNA. These V and J calls rely on TCRdb rather than the paper's analysis. Counted in this sample were under 400,000 distinct CDR3 sequences; approximately 8.7% of them appeared once. The leading ten clones occupy 8% to 10% of the sample.

All donors were healthy Caucasians. The study also sequenced three unrelated non-twin adults: a male aged 18 to 29, a male aged 50 to 60 and a female aged 50 to 60. Miltenyi CD45RO+ enrichment and human naive T-cell isolation kits were used to isolate memory (CD45RO+) and naive T cells from PBMC. Sequences SGHTA (CDR1) and FQGNSA (CDR2) are obtained from the germline V gene. The V and J ends are trimmed by 3 bases and 4 bases, leaving 16 bases between them. Counted from cysteine to phenylalanine, this CDR3 has 16 amino acids. Only the CDR3 part of the read is kept: 48 bases, read in frame from the first base. The entry originates in a study of identical twins listed by TCRdb under 2016. With respect to the entire study: The study deep-sequenced TCR alpha and beta repertoires from monozygotic twins, unrelated adults of various ages and cord blood to test whether fetal clonotypes persist. Replicate twin experiments were performed at different times using different library preparation protocols to rule out contamination. What the study reported, not specific to this receptor: Because the same donors could not be followed over many years, the conclusions depended on cross-sectional statistical analysis. Compared with coincidental sharing between unrelated individuals, an excess of low generation-probability sequences was observed among out-of-frame TCR alpha sequences shared between twins. Zero-insertion analyses could be partly confounded by invariant T cells such as MAIT and iNKT, although diverse VJ usage argued against such confounding for most clonotypes. A weaker excess of twin sharing was found in beta out-of-frame sequences because the signal-to-noise ratio was lowered by fewer shared sequences. Fewer insertions were carried by abundant cord blood beta clonotypes, a similar but weaker trend appeared in young adult naive repertoires, and no such trend appeared in memory repertoires. In monozygotic twins, out-of-frame TCR alpha sharing was systematically underestimated by recombination models, although the models agreed with sharing between unrelated individuals.

The sequenced material came from naive T cells sorted from blood. The cell subset or site label of this sample denotes: cells isolated with a human naive T-cell isolation kit. This clonotype originated in a woman in her fifties or sixties in good health. This chain joins TRBV7-2 to TRBJ2-1; TRBD2 is a possible D gene, resting on 6 matching bases. The DNA is as follows: TGTGCCAGCAGCTTGCGCTGGGCTAGCGCATACAATGAGCAGTTCTTC. This codes for CASSLRWASAYNEQFF.